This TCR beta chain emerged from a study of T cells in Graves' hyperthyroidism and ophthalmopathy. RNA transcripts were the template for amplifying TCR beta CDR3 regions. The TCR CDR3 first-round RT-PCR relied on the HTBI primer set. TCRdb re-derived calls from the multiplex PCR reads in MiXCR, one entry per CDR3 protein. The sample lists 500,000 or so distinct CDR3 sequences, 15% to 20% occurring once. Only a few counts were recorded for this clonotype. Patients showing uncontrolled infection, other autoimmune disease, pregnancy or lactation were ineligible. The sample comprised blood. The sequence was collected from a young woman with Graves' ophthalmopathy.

This chain's CDR3 is CASSPNPAAGDGYTF. CDR3 nucleotide sequence: TGTGCCAGCTCACCCAACCCGGCAGCGGGGGATGGCTACACCTTC. This rearrangement joins TRBV18 to TRBJ1-2, with D possibly TRBD1 on 5 matching bases. Germline lookup yields CDR1 KGHSH and CDR2 LQKENI. CDR3 length: 15 residues. The V end lost 3 bases, the J end lost 6 bases, and 17 bases lay between the germline ends.